This T cell receptor (beta chain) was sequenced for a study of T cell responses to AZD1222 COVID-19 vaccine. Notes on the study in general: An increase in Spike-specific TCR breadth and depth was observed after two AZD1222 doses. Only after the peak T cell response were repertoires sampled. Spike-spanning, vaccine-associated CD4 TCRs were dominant at 160-218 and 743-854.

The table came from immunoSEQ multiplex PCR; TCRdb's copy has only in-frame clones and leaves some out. The data contain about 110,000 clones, roughly 87% of them singletons. On this clone: Its antigen is not identified.

CDR3 length: 16 amino acids. Germline CDR1 reads SGHRS; CDR2 reads YFSETQ. V lost 0 bases and J 0 bases, leaving 9 bases between the germline ends. This rearrangement joins TRBV5-1 to TRBJ1-4, with D possibly matching TRBD1 (5 bases). This sequence was found in an adult who received the AZD1222 COVID-19 vaccine. Sample: peripheral blood, taken 28 days after the second AZD1222 dose. The DNA for the CDR3 is TGCGCCAGCAGCTTGGGGGTGACAGCAACTAATGAAAAACTGTTTTTT. Its translation: CASSLGVTATNEKLFF.